The present T cell receptor (beta chain) was sequenced within a study of T cells expressing NK-cell markers. Whole-study findings and limits: There remained a lack of clarity about HCMV specificity of expanded NKG2C+ T cell clones. Also leading the CD3+CD56-NKG2C+ fraction in a few donors were these clonotypes.

Concerning this clonotype itself: Its specificity is unknown.

TCRdb processed the 5' RACE reads again and assigns one entry to each CDR3 protein, with no DNA. This table lists 300,000 or so distinct CDR3 sequences. The germline gives CDR1 LNHNV, CDR2 YYDKDF (reference sequence). This CDR3 contains 14 residues. This chain connects TRBV15 to TRBJ1-1. The sequence came from a woman between 18 and 75 years old in good health. What was sequenced was blood T cells: a sorted CD56 or NKG2C T cell subset, CD4+ or CD8+ T cells, or bulk PBMC T cells (not recorded which). The CDR3: CATSFGQMNTEAFF.